This TCR beta chain comes out of a study of patients with pleural tuberculosis. In its sample, this clonotype was seen many times. This CDR3 spans 13 amino acids. The V and J ends lost 2 bases and 7 bases respectively, with 9 bases between them. The germline gives CDR1 SGHAT, CDR2 FQDESV (reference sequence). MiXCR, applied by TCRdb to the reads, yields one record per CDR3 protein. The table includes tens of thousands of distinct CDR3 sequences, 7.3% detected once. The clonotype was recovered from a human donor with pleural tuberculosis. This rearrangement joins TRBV11-1 to TRBJ1-5; weak D call: TRBD1 (6 bases). CDR3 bases: TGTGCCAGCAGCTTAAGCACAGGGCAGCCCCAGCATTTT. Encoded protein: CASSLSTGQPQHF.